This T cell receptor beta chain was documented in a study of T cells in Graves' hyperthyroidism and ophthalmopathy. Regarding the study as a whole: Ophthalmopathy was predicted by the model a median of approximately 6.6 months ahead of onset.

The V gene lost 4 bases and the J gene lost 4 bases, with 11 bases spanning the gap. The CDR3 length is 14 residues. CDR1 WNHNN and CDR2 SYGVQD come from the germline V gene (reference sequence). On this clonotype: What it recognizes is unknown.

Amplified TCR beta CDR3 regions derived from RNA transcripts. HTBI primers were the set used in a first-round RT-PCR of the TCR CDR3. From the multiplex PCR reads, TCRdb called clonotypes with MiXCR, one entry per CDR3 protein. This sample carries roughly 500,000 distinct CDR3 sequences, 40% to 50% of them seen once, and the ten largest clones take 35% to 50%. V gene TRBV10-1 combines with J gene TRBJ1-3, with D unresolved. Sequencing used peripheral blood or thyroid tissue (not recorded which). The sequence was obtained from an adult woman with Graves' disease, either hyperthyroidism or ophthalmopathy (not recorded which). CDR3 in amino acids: CASSVKDSGNTIYF. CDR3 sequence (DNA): TGCGCCAGCAGTGTCAAGGATTCCGGAAACACCATATATTTT.